This T cell receptor beta chain was recovered during a study of T-cell reconstitution after alpha-beta-depleted transplantation in children. The TCRbeta library was prepared with unique molecular identifiers. TCRdb fed the PCR reads into MiXCR, producing one record per CDR3 protein. The data hold some 350,000 distinct CDR3 sequences, with 15% to 20% observed a single time. This material consisted of PBMCs, mostly from graft donor cells, taken 360 days after TCRalphabeta/CD19-depleted stem cell transplant. The clonotype comes from a male patient aged 2 to 9 who had a stem cell transplant for acute lymphoblastic leukemia, so the T cells may come from the graft donor.

CDR3 residues: CASSYVWAYEQYF. The CDR3 nucleotides read TGTGCCAGCAGTTACGTGTGGGCCTACGAGCAGTACTTC. This sequence joins TRBV6-2 or TRBV6-3 and TRBJ2-7; D remains ambiguous. Trimming shortened V by 2 bases and J by 2 bases, and 7 bases separated the two germline ends. The CDR3 covers 13 residues. Per germline, CDR1 MNHEY and CDR2 SVGEGT.